A single T cell receptor beta chain is shown here with its context. Its specificity is not known. Looked up from germline, CDR1 is SEHNR and CDR2 is FQNEAQ (reference sequence). Trimming stripped 7 bases from V and 4 bases from J, with 21 bases between. CDR3 length: 16 residues. Sequencing was performed with immunoSEQ multiplex PCR; in TCRdb, only in-frame clones are kept and a portion is missing. The repertoire consists of tens of thousands of clones, with roughly 80% occurring once and the leading ten covering 2.4%. The record originates from a study of OX40 agonist ivuxolimab in advanced cancers. Looking at the study overall: A history of anti-PD-1, anti-PD-L1 or anti-CTLA-4 therapy was acceptable, and roughly 40% had some.

Study-level results: Partial responders receiving 0.1-3.0 mg/kg showed among the lowest clonal expansion.

This specimen was CD4+ or CD8+ T cells sorted from blood, taken in a trial of the OX40 agonist ivuxolimab. This receptor was identified in an adult with an advanced solid tumor such as melanoma, head and neck, liver or kidney cancer. This rearrangement joins TRBV7-9 to TRBJ2-3; D might be TRBD2 (6 bases). In DNA, the CDR3 is TGTGCCAGCACCCTAGGGGCCCCGGGGGATTCAGATACGCAGTATTTT. This gives the protein CASTLGAPGDSDTQYF.